This T cell receptor (beta chain) was obtained from a study of T cells in Graves' hyperthyroidism and ophthalmopathy. The germline V gene encodes CDR1 MGHRA and CDR2 YSYEKL. The CDR3 runs 12 residues. Trimming shortened V by 3 bases and J by 6 bases, and 7 bases separated the two germline ends. TCR beta CDR3 region amplification was performed from RNA transcripts. Primed by the HTBI set, a first-round RT-PCR was run on the TCR CDR3. TCRdb re-analysed the multiplex PCR reads in MiXCR, keeping a single row per CDR3 protein. The table includes roughly 360,000 distinct CDR3 sequences, approximately 15% detected once. At least ten counts were recorded for this clonotype.

V usage is TRBV4-1 and J usage is TRBJ2-3; D is uncertain. This TCR derives from a man aged 25-45 years with Graves' hyperthyroidism that later progressed to Graves' ophthalmopathy. The sample comprised blood. The DNA for the CDR3 is TGCGCCAGCAGCCATCCCGAGGATACGCAGTATTTT. It encodes CASSHPEDTQYF.